The 2 T cell receptor beta chains listed next were all sequenced from one sample in a study of a mutant IDH1 vaccine in newly diagnosed glioma (dated by TCRdb to the early 2020s). The label giving this sample's time point can be read as: week 23, last vaccination. Each vaccine dose was 300 ug of a 20-mer mutant IDH1 peptide in Montanide, given subcutaneously with topical imiquimod. Receptor amplification or capture employed the immunoSEQ multiplex PCR assay. TCRdb took over this immuneACCESS table, retaining in-frame rearrangements with V and J assigned. Such tables are incomplete; in checked studies, under half of the missing clones stem from an unresolved V gene, and the remainder is unexplained. Here the sample has some 80,000 clones; 85% to 90% occur a single time. Clones ranked in the top ten supply 0.6% to 0.95% of the sample. Their antigens remain unidentified. Sequencing was performed on PBMCs, taken from a glioma patient whose treatment included an IDH1 peptide vaccine. The receptors were gathered from a woman in her forties or fifties with glioma.

This sequence joins TRBV7-8 and TRBJ1-5; tentatively, D is TRBD1 (5 bases). The CDR3 is made up of 15 amino acids. Per the germline V gene, CDR1 is SGHVS and CDR2 is FQNEAQ. The V end was cut by 5 bases, the J end by 0 bases, with 11 bases between. In nucleotides, the CDR3 is TGTGCCAGCAGCCCCCGGGACCGTAGCAATCAGCCCCAGCATTTT. This translates into CASSPRDRSNQPQHF. The whole variable domain, remainder taken from reference TRBV7-8 and TRBJ1-5, is GAGVSQSPRYKVAKRGQDVALRCDPISGHVSLFWYQQALGQGPEFLTYFQNEAQLDKSGLPSDRFFAERPEGSVSTLKIQRTQQEDSAVYLCASSPRDRSNQPQHFGDGTRLSIL.

The genes are TRBV12-5 and TRBJ2-1, with 8 bases aligning to TRBD2. The J segment lost 1 base and the V segment lost 1 base, leaving 3 bases of the junction unmatched. Per germline, CDR1 LGHNT and CDR2 FRNRAP. This CDR3 comprises 16 residues. This CDR3 is CASGLGPSGSYNEQFF. DNA of the CDR3: TGTGCTAGTGGTTTGGGTCCTAGCGGGTCCTACAATGAGCAGTTCTTC. The whole variable domain, filled in from reference TRBV12-5 and TRBJ2-1, reads DARVTQTPRHKVTEMGQEVTMRCQPILGHNTVFWYRQTMMQGLELLAYFRNRAPLDDSGMPKDRFSAEMPDATLATLKIQPSEPRDSAVYFCASGLGPSGSYNEQFFGPGTRLTVL.